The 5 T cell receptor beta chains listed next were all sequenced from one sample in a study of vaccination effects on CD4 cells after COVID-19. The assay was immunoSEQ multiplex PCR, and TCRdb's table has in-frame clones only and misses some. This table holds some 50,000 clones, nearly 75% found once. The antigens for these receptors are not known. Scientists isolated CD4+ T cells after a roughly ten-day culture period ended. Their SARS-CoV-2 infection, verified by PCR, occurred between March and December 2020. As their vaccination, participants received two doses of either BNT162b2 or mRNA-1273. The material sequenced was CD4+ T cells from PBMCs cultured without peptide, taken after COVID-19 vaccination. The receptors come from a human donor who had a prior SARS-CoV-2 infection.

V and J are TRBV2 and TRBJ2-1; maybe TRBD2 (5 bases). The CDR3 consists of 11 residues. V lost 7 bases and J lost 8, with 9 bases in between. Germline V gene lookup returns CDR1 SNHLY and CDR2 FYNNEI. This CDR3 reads CASNVGDEQFF. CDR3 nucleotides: TGTGCCAGCAATGTCGGGGATGAGCAGTTCTTC.

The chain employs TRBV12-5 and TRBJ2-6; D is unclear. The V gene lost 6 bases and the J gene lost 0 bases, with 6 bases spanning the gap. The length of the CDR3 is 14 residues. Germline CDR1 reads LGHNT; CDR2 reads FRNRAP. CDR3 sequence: CASGRYSGANVLTF. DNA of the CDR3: TGTGCTAGTGGCCGTTACTCTGGGGCCAACGTCCTGACTTTC.

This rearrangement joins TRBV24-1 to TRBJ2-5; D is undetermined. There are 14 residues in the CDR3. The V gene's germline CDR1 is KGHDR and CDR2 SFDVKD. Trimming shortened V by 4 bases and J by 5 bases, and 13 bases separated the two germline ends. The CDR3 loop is CATSEPTSMETQYF. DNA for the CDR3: TGTGCCACCAGTGAGCCGACCTCGATGGAGACCCAGTACTTC.

The DNA of the CDR3 is TGTGCCACCAGCGAGAAGAGGTCGGGGGGCCCCGCGACGGGCGAGCAGTACTTC. Its protein product is CATSEKRSGGPATGEQYF. This sequence joins TRBV15 and TRBJ2-7; TRBD2 is a possible D gene (7 bases). Germline lookup yields CDR1 LNHNV and CDR2 YYDKDF (reference sequence). The CDR3 covers 18 residues. With 5 bases removed from V and 6 bases from J, the gap between germline ends came to 29 bases.

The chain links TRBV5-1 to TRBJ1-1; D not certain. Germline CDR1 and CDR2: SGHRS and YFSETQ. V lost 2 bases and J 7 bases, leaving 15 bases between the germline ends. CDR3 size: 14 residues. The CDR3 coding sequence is TGCGCCAGCAGCTTCCTGCAGAACCCCCTTGAAGCTTTCTTT. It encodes CASSFLQNPLEAFF.